This passage covers 5 T cell receptor beta chains from one sample sequenced in a study of T cell changes during pregnancy in multiple sclerosis. Data came from immunoSEQ multiplex PCR; TCRdb stores just in-frame clones and leaves some out. The data contain about 64,000 clones, less than 95% of them singletons. Material: peripheral blood, obtained in the third trimester of pregnancy. The receptors stem from a female donor in good health, enrolled as a control in a pregnancy study.

The chain is built from TRBV15 and TRBJ1-6; 9 bases line up with TRBD1. The V segment lost 3 bases and the J segment 0 bases; nucleotides outside the gene matches: 0. This CDR3 region has 16 residues. Germline assignment: CDR1 LNHNV and CDR2 YYDKDF (reference sequence). The CDR3 bases are TGTGCCACCAGCAGGGACAGGGGCTCCTATAATTCACCCCTCCACTTT. It encodes CATSRDRGSYNSPLHF. The whole variable domain, remainder taken from reference TRBV15 and TRBJ1-6, is DAMVIQNPRYQVTQFGKPVTLSCSQTLNHNVMYWYQQKSSQAPKLLFHYYDKDFNNEADTPDNFQSRRPNTSFCFLDIRSPGLGDTAMYLCATSRDRGSYNSPLHFGNGTRLTVT.

The rearrangement joins TRBV7-8 to TRBJ2-3, with 14 bases that match TRBD2. Germline lookup yields CDR1 SGHVS and CDR2 FQNEAQ. This CDR3 spans 16 amino acids. The ends lost 5 bases at V and 3 bases at J; junction bases unmatched: 4. The DNA of the CDR3 is TGTGCCAGCAGCCCCCGGACTAGCGGGGGGACAGATACGCAGTATTTT. Its protein is CASSPRTSGGTDTQYF.

The CDR3 bases are TGTGCCAGTCGGTGGGACAAGACCTCCTACGAGCAGTACTTC. This encodes CASRWDKTSYEQYF. This chain uses TRBV6-1 with TRBJ2-7; D possibly corresponds to TRBD1 (6 bases). The V and J ends lost 9 bases and 0 bases respectively, with 15 bases between them. This CDR3 is built from 14 residues. Germline CDR1 MNHNS, CDR2 SASEGT.

CDR3 nucleotide sequence: TGTGCCTGGACCTTAGGAGACAGGGGCACTGAAGCTTTCTTT. Translation: CAWTLGDRGTEAFF. V and J are TRBV30 and TRBJ1-1; 8 bases map to TRBD1. The length of the CDR3 is 14 residues. Trimming took 4 bases from V and 4 from J; bases not matched to a gene: 8. The germline V gene encodes CDR1 GTSNPN and CDR2 SVGIG (reference sequence).

The chain recombines TRBV7-2 with TRBJ2-3, with 8 nucleotides matching TRBD2. In germline, CDR1 is SGHTA, CDR2 FQGNSA. Trimming removed 1 base from V and 0 bases from J; junction bases left unmatched: 6. CDR3 size: 17 residues. The CDR3 coding sequence is TGTGCCAGCAGCTTAGGCCTAGCGGGTCTTAGCACAGATACGCAGTATTTT. This codes for CASSLGLAGLSTDTQYF.